Each of the 11 T cell receptor beta chains below was sequenced from the same sample in a study of cytomegalovirus exposure and HLA in healthy donors. This PCR relied on a set of 60 Vbeta primers and 13 Jbeta primers. Clones were read by immunoSEQ multiplex PCR, and TCRdb kept only the in-frame ones, dropping some. This sample carries about 160,000 clones, roughly 80% of them seen once, and the ten largest clones take 6.3%. The sample was PBMCs. Receptors were obtained from a male donor in good health and CMV-seropositive.

The chain employs TRBV27 and TRBJ2-5; 9 bases map to TRBD1. The V and J ends lost 5 bases and 4 bases, in that order; junction bases with no gene match: 20. Germline V gene data show CDR1 as MNHEY and CDR2 as SMNVEV (reference sequence). The CDR3 totals 19 residues. CDR3 loop: CASSPIPPQQGAPRETQYF. The DNA of the CDR3 is TGTGCCAGCAGTCCAATACCCCCTCAACAGGGGGCCCCCAGAGAGACCCAGTACTTC.

CDR3 residues: CAISESTAGGPYNEQFF. In nucleotides, the CDR3 is TGTGCCATCAGTGAGTCGACGGCGGGAGGGCCCTACAATGAGCAGTTCTTC. V usage is TRBV10-3 and J usage is TRBJ2-1; 9 bases align to TRBD2. With V trimmed by 0 bases and J by 2 bases, 5 bases remained unmatched. CDR1 ENHRY and CDR2 SYGVKD come from the germline V gene. The CDR3 length is 17 residues.

J is TRBJ1-1 and V is TRBV9; 8 bases are shared with TRBD1. The V and J ends lost 2 bases and 1 base, in that order; junction bases with no gene match: 4. The CDR3 has 15 residues. The germline V gene has CDR1 SGDLS and CDR2 YYNGEE. The CDR3 spells CASSVTGTGNTEAFF. Here the CDR3 DNA reads TGTGCCAGCAGCGTTACCGGGACAGGGAACACTGAAGCTTTCTTT.

The chain is built from TRBV5-4 and TRBJ1-3; 7 bases agree with TRBD1. CDR3 length equals 15 residues. From germline, CDR1 is SGHNT and CDR2 YYREEE (reference sequence). Trimming at V came to 4 bases and at J to 2 bases, leaving 6 bases not matched to a gene. The CDR3 coding sequence is TGTGCCAGCAGCCTTAAGACAGGGACTGGAAACACCATATATTTT. Its translation is CASSLKTGTGNTIYF.

In this sample, this clone turned up a few times. The V call is TRBV9, the J call TRBJ1-6; no firm D call. V was pared by 0 bases and J by 9 bases, with 19 bases between. This CDR3 is 17 amino acids long. Germline V gene lookup returns CDR1 SGDLS and CDR2 YYNGEE. The CDR3: CASSVGEWPPGSSPLHF. The DNA of the CDR3 is TGTGCCAGCAGCGTAGGAGAGTGGCCGCCAGGCAGTTCACCCCTCCACTTT.

This sequence joins TRBV4-2 and TRBJ2-7; TRBD2 aligns across 12 bases. CDR1 is LGHNA, CDR2 YNFKEQ, per germline. The CDR3 covers 16 residues. V lost 0 bases to trimming and J lost 3 bases; unmatched junction nucleotides: 3. CDR3 sequence: CASSQEGTSGYYEQYF. The CDR3 DNA reads as TGTGCCAGCAGCCAAGAGGGGACTAGCGGGTACTACGAGCAGTACTTC.

The CDR3 DNA follows: TGTGCCAGCAGATACGGGAACTATGGCTACACCTTC. Encoded protein: CASRYGNYGYTF. The chain is built from TRBV25-1 and TRBJ1-2; D unclear. The CDR3 extends over 12 amino acids. Germline CDR1 is MGHDK and CDR2 is SYGVNS. V lost 6 bases and J 2 bases, leaving 7 bases between the germline ends.

The chain recombines TRBV19 with TRBJ2-2, with a possible D match to TRBD1 (5 bases). The CDR3 totals 16 residues. Between the trimmed V and J ends, which lost 5 bases and 4 bases, there was a span of 17 bases. The germline V gene has CDR1 LNHDA and CDR2 SQIVND (reference sequence). The CDR3 coding sequence is TGTGCCAGTAGTCCCCCCTCAGGGTTGTTCACCGGGGAGCTGTTTTTT. It is translated as CASSPPSGLFTGELFF.

The chain has TRBV5-8 and TRBJ1-3, with TRBD1 as a possible D gene (6 bases). Trimming shortened V by 0 bases and J by 0 bases, and 7 bases separated the two germline ends. Germline CDR1 and CDR2: SGHTS and YDEGEE. The CDR3 covers 15 residues. The chain's CDR3 is CASSLDRDSGNTIYF. CDR3 nucleotides: TGTGCCAGCAGCTTGGACAGGGACTCTGGAAACACCATATATTTT.

This chain joins TRBV19 and TRBJ2-5, with a possible D match to TRBD1 (6 bases). Matching the DNA end better, TRBJ2-7 makes the J call doubtful. CDR3 length: 14 amino acids. The V gene's germline CDR1 is LNHDA and CDR2 SQIVND (reference sequence). In nucleotides, the CDR3 is TGTGCCAGTAGTATTTGGGGACATTCCTACGAGCAGTACTTC. Translation gives CASSIWGHSYEQYF.

CDR3 bases: TGTGCCAGCAGCATTTCGGGGAAAGCCAAAAACATTCAGTACTTC. Translated: CASSISGKAKNIQYF. The chain joins TRBV7-9 to TRBJ2-4; a possible D gene is TRBD2 (5 bases). Germline V gene data show CDR1 as SEHNR and CDR2 as FQNEAQ (reference sequence). This CDR3 region has 15 residues. The V end lost 5 bases, the J end lost 0 bases, and 11 bases lay between the germline ends.